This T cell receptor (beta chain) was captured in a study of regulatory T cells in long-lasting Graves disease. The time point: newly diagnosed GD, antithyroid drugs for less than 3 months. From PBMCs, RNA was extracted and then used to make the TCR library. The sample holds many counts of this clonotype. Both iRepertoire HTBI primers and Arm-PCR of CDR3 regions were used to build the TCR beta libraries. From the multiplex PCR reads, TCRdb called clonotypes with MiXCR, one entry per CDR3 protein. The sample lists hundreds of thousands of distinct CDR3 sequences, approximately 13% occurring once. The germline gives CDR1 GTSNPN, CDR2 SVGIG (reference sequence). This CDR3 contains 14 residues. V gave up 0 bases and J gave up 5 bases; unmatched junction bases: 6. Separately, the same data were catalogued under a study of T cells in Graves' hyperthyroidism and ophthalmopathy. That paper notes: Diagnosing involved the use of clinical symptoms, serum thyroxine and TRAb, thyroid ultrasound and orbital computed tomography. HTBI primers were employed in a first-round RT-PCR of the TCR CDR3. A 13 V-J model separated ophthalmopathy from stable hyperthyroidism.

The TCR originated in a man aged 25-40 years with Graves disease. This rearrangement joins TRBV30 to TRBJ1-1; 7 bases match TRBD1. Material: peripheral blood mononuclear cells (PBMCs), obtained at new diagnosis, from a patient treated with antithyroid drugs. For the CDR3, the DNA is TGTGCCTGGAGTGTGAGGGGGCGCGGGACTGAAGCTTTCTTT. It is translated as CAWSVRGRGTEAFF.